These 4 T cell receptor beta chains were sequenced from one sample in a study of T-cell memory formation after mild COVID-19. A single record per CDR3 protein comes from TCRdb applying MiXCR to the 5' RACE reads. The sample has about 320,000 distinct CDR3 sequences, approximately 15% seen once. Sequencing used PBMCs or a T cell subset sorted from them (not recorded which). All receptors derive from a man in his late teens or twenties who had mild COVID-19 (a few samples of this study predate the infection). Cell type and time point are not known.

The chain uses TRBV28 and TRBJ2-3, with TRBD1 matching over 11 bases. V shed 5 bases and J 0 bases; nucleotides not matched to a gene: 7. The CDR3 has 17 amino acids. CDR1 is MDHEN and CDR2 is SYDVKM in the germline V gene. The CDR3 region has the DNA TGTGCCAGCAGTCCCCATGGACAGGGGGCAAGCACAGATACGCAGTATTTT. Protein product: CASSPHGQGASTDTQYF. The complete variable domain, with remaining parts taken from reference TRBV28 and TRBJ2-3, reads DVKVTQSSRYLVKRTGEKVFLECVQDMDHENMFWYRQDPGLGLRLIYFSYDVKMKEKGDIPEGYSVSREKKERFSLILESASTNQTSMYLCASSPHGQGASTDTQYFGPGTRLTVL.

This chain uses TRBV29-1 with TRBJ2-5; the D gene is possibly TRBD2 (6 bases). Germline CDR1 SQVTM, CDR2 ANQGSEA. V lost 1 base and J lost 5, with 8 bases in between. This CDR3 is 12 amino acids long. This chain's CDR3 is CSVEGGAETQYF. CDR3 sequence (DNA): TGCAGCGTTGAAGGCGGGGCGGAGACCCAGTACTTC. The full variable domain, with the rest looked up from reference TRBV29-1 and TRBJ2-5, is SAVISQKPSRDICQRGTSLTIQCQVDSQVTMMFWYRQQPGQSLTLIATANQGSEATYESGFVIDKFPISRPNLTFSTLTVSNMSPEDSSIYLCSVEGGAETQYFGPGTRLLVL.

Concerning this clonotype: An end of the junction does not agree with germline; a read error may underlie this. The chain employs TRBV10-3 and TRBJ2-1, with D unresolved. Per germline, CDR1 ENHRY and CDR2 SYGVKD. The CDR3 covers 13 residues. CDR3 protein: CAITEEVTNEQFF. CDR3 sequence (DNA): TGTGCCATCACTGAGGAAGTAACCAATGAGCAGTTCTTC.

This chain connects TRBV24-1 to TRBJ1-1; D is ambiguous. With 2 bases removed from V and 4 bases from J, the gap between germline ends came to 13 bases. Germline V gene data show CDR1 as KGHDR and CDR2 as SFDVKD. CDR3 length equals 15 residues. Here the CDR3 DNA reads TGTGCCACCAGTGATTCCCCCGGGTTGGGCACTGAAGCTTTCTTT. Amino acid sequence: CATSDSPGLGTEAFF.